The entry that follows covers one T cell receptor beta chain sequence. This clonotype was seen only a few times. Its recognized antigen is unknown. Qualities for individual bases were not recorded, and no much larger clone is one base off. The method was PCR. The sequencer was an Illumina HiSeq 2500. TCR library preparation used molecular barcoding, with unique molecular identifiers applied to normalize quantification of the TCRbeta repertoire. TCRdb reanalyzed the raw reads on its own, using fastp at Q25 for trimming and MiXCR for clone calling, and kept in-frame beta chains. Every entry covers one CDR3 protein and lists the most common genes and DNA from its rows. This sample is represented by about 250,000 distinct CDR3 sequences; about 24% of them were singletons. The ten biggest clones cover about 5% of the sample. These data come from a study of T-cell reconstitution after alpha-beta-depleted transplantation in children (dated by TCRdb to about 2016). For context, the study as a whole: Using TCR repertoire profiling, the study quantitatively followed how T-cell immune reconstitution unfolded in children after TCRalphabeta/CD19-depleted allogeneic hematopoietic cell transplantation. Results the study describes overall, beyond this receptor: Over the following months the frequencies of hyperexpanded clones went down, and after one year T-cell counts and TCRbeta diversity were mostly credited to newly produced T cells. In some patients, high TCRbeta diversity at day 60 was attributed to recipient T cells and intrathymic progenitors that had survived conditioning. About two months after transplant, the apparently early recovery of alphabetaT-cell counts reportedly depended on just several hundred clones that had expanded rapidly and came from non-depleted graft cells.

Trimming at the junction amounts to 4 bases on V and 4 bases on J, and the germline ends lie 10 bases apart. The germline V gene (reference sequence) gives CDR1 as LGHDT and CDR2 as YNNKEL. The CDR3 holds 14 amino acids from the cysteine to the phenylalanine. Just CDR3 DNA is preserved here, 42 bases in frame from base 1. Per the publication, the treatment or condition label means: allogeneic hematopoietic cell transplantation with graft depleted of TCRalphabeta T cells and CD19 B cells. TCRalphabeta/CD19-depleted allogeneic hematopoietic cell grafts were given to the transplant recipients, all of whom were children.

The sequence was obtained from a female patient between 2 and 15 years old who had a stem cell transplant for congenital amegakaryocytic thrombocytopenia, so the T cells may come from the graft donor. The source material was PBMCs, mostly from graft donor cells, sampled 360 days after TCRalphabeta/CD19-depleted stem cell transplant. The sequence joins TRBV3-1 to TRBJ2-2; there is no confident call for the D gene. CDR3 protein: CASSPLRSTGELFF. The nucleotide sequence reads TGTGCCAGCAGCCCCCTCCGCTCCACCGGGGAGCTGTTTTTT.